Sequencing of this T cell receptor beta chain was carried out in a study of T cell changes during pregnancy in multiple sclerosis. The germline V gene has CDR1 MNHNS and CDR2 SASEGT. CDR3 length equals 17 residues. With 1 base clipped from V and 8 bases from J, the junction kept 12 bases outside the gene matches. The protocol was immunoSEQ multiplex PCR, while the TCRdb copy is restricted to in-frame clones and leaves out a portion. Among approximately 70,000 clones, about 89% were seen once, and the ten largest hold less than 0.45%. This TCR came from a female donor with multiple sclerosis, enrolled in a pregnancy study. V usage is TRBV6-1 and J usage is TRBJ1-2; 11 bases map to TRBD1. The sequenced sample was CD4+ T cells from peripheral blood mononuclear cells, obtained before pregnancy. The CDR3 nucleotides are TGTGCCAGCAGTGAAGTAGGGACAGGGGGATACCTTATGGGCTACACCTTC. This gives the protein CASSEVGTGGYLMGYTF.